This T cell receptor (beta chain) was captured by sequencing in a study of T cell responses to AZD1222 COVID-19 vaccine. The germline CDR1 and CDR2 sequences are SGHDN and FVKESK. Trimming shortened V by 6 bases and J by 5 bases, and 22 bases separated the two germline ends. The CDR3 consists of 16 residues. Study observations and caveats: None of the repertoires were sampled until the peak T cell response had passed.

Profiled with immunoSEQ multiplex PCR; TCRdb holds only in-frame clones, not every one. Altogether 95,000 to 150,000 clones are present, around 94% being singletons, with the ten largest covering approximately 1.5%. Regarding this clone: Its matching antigen is unknown.

This receptor was identified in an adult in good health. This chain uses TRBV14 with TRBJ1-1; possibly TRBD1 for D (6 bases). The sample here was peripheral blood, taken on day 0 of AZD1222 vaccination. In DNA, the CDR3 is TGTGCCAGCAGTCCATTTTTCGGATTGAGGGGGACTGAAGCTTTCTTT. Encoded protein: CASSPFFGLRGTEAFF.